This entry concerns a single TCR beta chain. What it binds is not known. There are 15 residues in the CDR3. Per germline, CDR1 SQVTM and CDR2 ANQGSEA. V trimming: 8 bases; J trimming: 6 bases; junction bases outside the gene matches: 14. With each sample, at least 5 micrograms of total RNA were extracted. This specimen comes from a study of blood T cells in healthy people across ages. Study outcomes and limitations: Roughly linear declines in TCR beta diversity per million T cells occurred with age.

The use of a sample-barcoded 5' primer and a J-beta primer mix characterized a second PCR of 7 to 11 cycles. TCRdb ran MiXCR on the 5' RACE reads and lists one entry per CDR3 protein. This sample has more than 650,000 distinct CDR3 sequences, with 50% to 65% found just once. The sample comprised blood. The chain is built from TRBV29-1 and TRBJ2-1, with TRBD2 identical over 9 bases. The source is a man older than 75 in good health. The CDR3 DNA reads TGCAGCCCTGGAATCATAGCGGGAGCTCTCAATGAGCAGTTCTTC. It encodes CSPGIIAGALNEQFF.